Listed below are T cell receptor beta chains from one sample, sequenced in a study of CD8 T cells in ankylosing spondylitis. TCRdb redid the calling of the 5' RACE reads with MiXCR, one entry per CDR3 protein. The sample yields about 250,000 distinct CDR3 sequences, 8% to 10% seen once. The sequenced material came from blood, either unsorted or a sorted T cell fraction (not recorded which). These receptors all come from a female donor with ankylosing spondylitis or in good health (not recorded which). CDR3s include the opening cysteine and the closing phenylalanine or tryptophan.

TRBV20-1 CSARGGAGVSYEQYF
TRBV7-8 CASSSRQGAAKNIQYF
TRBV9 CASSVEGWGVHEQFF
TRBV20-1 CSARVLVGALVNNEQFF
TRBV6-1 CASRRTTGKGNQPQHF
TRBV7-9 CASSLKFGSIQETQYF
TRBV12-3/TRBV12-4 CASSIDRGGGYTF
TRBV29-1 CSGEIGAQAFF
TRBV19 CAGGSGKLNEQFF
TRBV5-4 CASSLGPRAGGELFF
TRBV12-3/TRBV12-4 CASTPQRRSNTEAFF
TRBV3-1 CASSSRGFSNNEQFF
TRBV28 CASSLFRGETQYF
TRBV7-9 CASSSLNRDADTQYF
TRBV20-1 CSVSPAGLSYEQYF
TRBV11-2 CASSLGRNLAGGRYNEQFF
TRBV12-3/TRBV12-4 CATGQNEQETQYF
TRBV20-1 CSALGGGEEKLFF
TRBV7-8 CASSHLGGVSDEKLFF
TRBV29-1 CSVGISRNTEAFF
TRBV7-9 CASSAVAGATDTQYF
TRBV6-2/TRBV6-3 CASSSWLEQFF
TRBV30 CAWSVLPDRGYGYTF
TRBV12-3/TRBV12-4 CASSLHGGDTEAFF
TRBV29-1 CSAGDGQETQYF
TRBV6-5 CASAPVAGDRSGANVLTF
TRBV5-1 CASSSGSSSYEQYF
TRBV20-1 CSVDIQETQYF
TRBV7-2 CASSSYRLGPPLHF
TRBV4-2 CASSPRGSGTTSSYNEQFF
TRBV12-3/TRBV12-4 CASSVAWDGLYEQYF
TRBV2 CASSEANGGPGAFF
TRBV27 CASSLSRGQGIQGYTF
TRBV20-1 CSVLQSSNTEAFF
TRBV7-2 CASSPGTSAYEQYF
TRBV7-9 CASSPTVRDIYEQYF
TRBV7-2 CASLRPGRAHGYTF
TRBV7-8 CASSLGATLSQETQYF
TRBV28 CASRDGTSSGNTIYF
TRBV29-1 CSVGHRAQSGGANVLTF
TRBV20-1 CSALTSPIYEQYF